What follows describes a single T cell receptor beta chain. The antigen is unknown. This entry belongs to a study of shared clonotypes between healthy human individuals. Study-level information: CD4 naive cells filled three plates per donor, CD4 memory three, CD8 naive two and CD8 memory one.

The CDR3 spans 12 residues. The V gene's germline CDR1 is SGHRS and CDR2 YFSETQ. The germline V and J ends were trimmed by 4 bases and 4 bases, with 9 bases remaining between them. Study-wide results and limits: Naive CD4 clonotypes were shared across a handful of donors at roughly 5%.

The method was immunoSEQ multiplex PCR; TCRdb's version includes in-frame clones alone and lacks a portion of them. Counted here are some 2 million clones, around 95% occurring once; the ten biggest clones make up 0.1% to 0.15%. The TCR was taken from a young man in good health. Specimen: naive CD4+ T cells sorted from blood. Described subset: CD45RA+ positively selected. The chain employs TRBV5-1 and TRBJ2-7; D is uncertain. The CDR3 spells CASSGSGYEQYF. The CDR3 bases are TGCGCCAGCAGCGGCTCAGGATACGAGCAGTACTTC. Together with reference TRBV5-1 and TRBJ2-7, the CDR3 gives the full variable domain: KAGVTQTPRYLIKTRGQQVTLSCSPISGHRSVSWYQQTPGQGLQFLFEYFSETQRNKGNFPGRFSGRQFSNSRSEMNVSTLELGDSALYLCASSGSGYEQYFGPGTRLTVT.